This T cell receptor (beta chain) stems from a study of T-cell memory formation after mild COVID-19. A few counts support this clonotype. What it recognizes is unknown. Findings and caveats of the study: Memory from before infection featured some responding clones, which suggests cross-reactive memory joined. Of the contracting clones, CD4+ ones lay mainly in CM and EM, and CD8+ ones in EMRA.

TCRdb reprocessed the 5' RACE reads via MiXCR and lists one record per CDR3 protein. The table includes over 400,000 distinct CDR3 sequences, 23% detected once. V lost 1 base and J lost 6, with 13 bases in between. This CDR3 comprises 14 residues. Germline-derived CDR1 and CDR2 are SGHRS and YFSETQ. The chain links TRBV5-1 to TRBJ1-1; a weak D match, TRBD1 (6 bases). Sequencing was carried out using PBMCs or a T cell subset sorted from them (not recorded which). This receptor was identified in an adult woman who had mild COVID-19 (a few samples of this study predate the infection). Cell type and time point are not known. As DNA, the CDR3 is TGCGCCAGCAGCTTGAAAACAGGGCCGGCTGAAGCTTTCTTT. Translated, it gives CASSLKTGPAEAFF.